This entry describes one T cell receptor (beta chain). The target antigen is unknown. This entry belongs to a study of T-cell memory formation after mild COVID-19. Study-level findings and limits: Later expanders leaned CD4+, whereas clones that contracted between day 15 and 85 were balanced CD4/CD8.

Trimming cost V 5 bases and J 4 bases, with 23 bases left between them. CDR3 length: 17 amino acids. Germline V CDR1 and CDR2: MGHRA, YSYEKL. TCRdb re-called the 5' RACE reads with MiXCR, one entry per CDR3 protein. The table includes about 320,000 distinct CDR3 sequences, about 13% detected once. Material for sequencing was PBMCs or a T cell subset sorted from them (not recorded which). This chain joins TRBV4-1 and TRBJ2-5; D perhaps matches TRBD2 (7 bases). The receptor comes from a young man who had mild COVID-19 (a few samples of this study predate the infection). Cell type and time point are not known. CDR3 sequence: CASSYLRVGGGAETQYF. CDR3 in DNA: TGCGCCAGCAGCTACCTACGGGTCGGCGGGGGCGCAGAGACCCAGTACTTC.